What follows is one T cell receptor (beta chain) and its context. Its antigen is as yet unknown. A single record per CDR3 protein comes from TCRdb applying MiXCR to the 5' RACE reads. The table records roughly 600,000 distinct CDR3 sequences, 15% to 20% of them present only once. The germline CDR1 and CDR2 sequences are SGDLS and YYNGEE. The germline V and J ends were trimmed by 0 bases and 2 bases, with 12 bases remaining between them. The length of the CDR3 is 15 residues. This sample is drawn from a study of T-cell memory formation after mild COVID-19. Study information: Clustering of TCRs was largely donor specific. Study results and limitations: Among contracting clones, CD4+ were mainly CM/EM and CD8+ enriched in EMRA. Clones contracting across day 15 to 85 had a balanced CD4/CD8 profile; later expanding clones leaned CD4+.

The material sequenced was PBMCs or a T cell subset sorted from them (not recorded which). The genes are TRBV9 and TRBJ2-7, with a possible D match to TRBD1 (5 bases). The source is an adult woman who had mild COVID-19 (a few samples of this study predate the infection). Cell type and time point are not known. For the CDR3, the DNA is TGTGCCAGCAGCGTAGAAAGTGGGGCTCCCTACGAGCAGTACTTC. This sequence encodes CASSVESGAPYEQYF.